The 12 T cell receptor beta chains listed next were all sequenced from one sample in a study of T cell repertoires in cytomegalovirus infection. TCRdb fed the reads into MiXCR, producing one record per CDR3 protein. The data contain 300,000 or so distinct CDR3 sequences, roughly 26% of them singletons. The specimen sequenced was PBMCs. These TCRs come from a human donor in good health (CMV status not recorded). Some clones in this sample may be carry-over from other donors' samples.

This clonotype was picked up one time. The rearrangement uses TRBV20-1 and TRBJ2-5; the match to TRBD1 covers 7 bases. This CDR3 is built from 14 residues. The germline V gene encodes CDR1 DFQATT and CDR2 SNEGSKA (reference sequence). CDR3 protein: CRGEEGATQETQYF. CDR3 DNA: TGCAGAGGGGAAGAGGGGGCGACCCAAGAGACCCAGTACTTC.

The rearrangement links TRBV19 to TRBJ1-5; D is unresolved. The germline V gene encodes CDR1 LNHDA and CDR2 SQIVND (reference sequence). V was trimmed by 4 bases and J by 9 bases, leaving 10 bases between them. This CDR3 is built from 12 residues. The CDR3, as DNA: TGTGCCAGTAGTACCGAGGAGGGGCCCCAGCATTTT. Amino acid sequence: CASSTEEGPQHF. Drawing the rest from reference TRBV19 and TRBJ1-5, the complete variable domain is DGGITQSPKYLFRKEGQNVTLSCEQNLNHDAMYWYRQDPGQGLRLIYYSQIVNDFQKGDIAEGYSVSREKKESFPLTVTSAQKNPTAFYLCASSTEEGPQHFGDGTRLSIL.

This clonotype was observed at least ten times. In DNA, the CDR3 is TGTGCCAGCAGCTTAGTAGGACCCCTCCACTTT. This codes for CASSLVGPLHF. The chain employs TRBV7-2 and TRBJ1-6; D gene uncertain. Trimming cost V 1 base and J 12 bases, with 4 bases left between them. This CDR3 is built from 11 residues. From germline, CDR1 is SGHTA and CDR2 FQGNSA. Filled out from reference TRBV7-2 and TRBJ1-6, the complete variable domain reads GAGVSQSPSNKVTEKGKDVELRCDPISGHTALYWYRQSLGQGLEFLIYFQGNSAPDKSGLPSDRFSAERTGGSVSTLTIQRTQQEDSAVYLCASSLVGPLHFGNGTRLTVT.

The V and J genes are TRBV6-1 and TRBJ2-5; 9 positions agree with TRBD2. The CDR3 is 14 residues long. Germline-derived CDR1 and CDR2 are MNHNS and SASEGT. Trimming removed 5 bases from V and 5 bases from J; junction bases left unmatched: 6. The CDR3 DNA reads as TGTGCCAGCAGTTGGGGACTAGCCCCCGAGACCCAGTACTTC. It codes for CASSWGLAPETQYF.

The chain couples TRBV11-2 to TRBJ2-5; 14 nucleotides line up with TRBD2. The germline V gene encodes CDR1 SGHAT and CDR2 FQNNGV. Trimming cost V 5 bases and J 5 bases; bases outside gene matches: 7. This CDR3 region has 16 residues. The CDR3 DNA reads as TGTGCCAGCAGCCCAAGGACTAGCGGGGGGTACGAGACCCAGTACTTC. This codes for CASSPRTSGGYETQYF.

This clonotype was observed a few times. V is TRBV28 and J is TRBJ2-1; a possible D gene is TRBD1 (6 bases). This CDR3 has 12 amino acids. The germline V gene encodes CDR1 MDHEN and CDR2 SYDVKM. Trimming left V 5 bases short and J 7 bases short, with 9 bases between. The CDR3 bases are TGTGCCAGCAGTGGGGGCAGGAATGAGCAGTTCTTC. Translating it yields CASSGGRNEQFF.

V and J are TRBV28 and TRBJ1-4; 9 nucleotides match TRBD1. In germline, CDR1 is MDHEN, CDR2 SYDVKM. V lost 5 bases to trimming and J lost 0 bases; unmatched junction nucleotides: 10. The CDR3 sequence is 18 residues long. The CDR3 nucleotides are TGTGCCAGCAGTCCAACCGGGACAGGGCCTTCAACTAATGAAAAACTGTTTTTT. Translation: CASSPTGTGPSTNEKLFF.

This clonotype was detected a few times. V usage is TRBV20-1 and J usage is TRBJ1-6; D is perhaps TRBD1 (5 bases). There are 14 residues in the CDR3. V lost 6 bases and J lost 10, with 19 bases in between. CDR1 is DFQATT and CDR2 is SNEGSKA in the germline V gene (reference sequence). The CDR3 loop is CSADYRDQGSPLHF. In nucleotides, the CDR3 is TGCAGTGCAGATTACCGGGACCAAGGGTCACCCCTCCACTTT.

This clonotype was seen repeatedly, ten times or more. The chain couples TRBV7-2 to TRBJ2-6, with 8 bases that match TRBD1. The CDR3 sequence is 19 residues long. The germline V gene encodes CDR1 SGHTA and CDR2 FQGNSA. J was trimmed by 4 bases and V by 6 bases; bases with no gene match: 17. The CDR3 DNA sequence: TGTGCCAGCAGGCCCCCAGCCGGACAGGGCCCCCGCGGGGCCAACGTCCTGACTTTC. Translated: CASRPPAGQGPRGANVLTF.

As DNA, the CDR3 is TGTGCCAGCAGCCCCTATACGGGACAGTGGGAGACCCAGTACTTC. It encodes CASSPYTGQWETQYF. The J gene is TRBJ2-5, the V gene TRBV5-5, with 7 bases matching TRBD1. The CDR3 length is 15 residues. In germline, CDR1 is SGHKS, CDR2 YYEKEE (reference sequence). J was trimmed by 5 bases and V by 4 bases; bases with no gene match: 11.

Many counts were recorded for this clonotype. This chain joins TRBV10-3 and TRBJ1-2, with a possible D match to TRBD1 (5 bases). The CDR3 consists of 14 residues. V lost 0 bases, J lost 5 bases, and 10 bases lay in between. Germline CDR1 ENHRY, CDR2 SYGVKD. This CDR3 reads CAISESGELYGYTF. In DNA form, the CDR3 reads TGTGCCATCAGTGAGTCGGGGGAGTTGTATGGCTACACCTTC.

The chain's CDR3 is CASSFGQETYGYTF. CDR3 DNA: TGTGCCAGCAGCTTCGGACAGGAAACTTATGGCTACACCTTC. The chain links TRBV7-9 to TRBJ1-2; TRBD1 agrees at 7 bases. The germline V gene encodes CDR1 SEHNR and CDR2 FQNEAQ (reference sequence). V shed 3 bases and J 5 bases; nucleotides not matched to a gene: 6. CDR3 size: 14 residues. Variable domain in full (rest from reference TRBV7-9 and TRBJ1-2): DTGVSQNPRHKITKRGQNVTFRCDPISEHNRLYWYRQTLGQGPEFLTYFQNEAQLEKSRLLSDRFSAERPKGSFSTLEIQRTEQGDSAMYLCASSFGQETYGYTFGSGTRLTVV.